What follows are 24 T cell receptor beta chains derived from one specimen sequenced in a study of cytomegalovirus exposure and HLA in healthy donors. Primers included in the PCR were 60 Vbeta and 13 Jbeta primers. The table came from immunoSEQ multiplex PCR; TCRdb's copy has only in-frame clones and leaves some out. This sample yields some 150,000 clones, of which approximately 80% are seen a single time; around 4.9% belongs to the top ten. Sequenced sample: PBMCs. These receptors originate from a male donor in good health and CMV-seronegative.

The chain combines TRBV11-2 with TRBJ1-4; a possible D gene is TRBD1 (6 bases). The V and J ends lost 1 base and 6 bases respectively, with 15 bases between them. Per the germline V gene, CDR1 is SGHAT and CDR2 is FQNNGV. CDR3 length equals 16 residues. CDR3 residues: CASSLVLGGGDEKLFF. The CDR3 bases are TGTGCCAGCAGCTTAGTGCTTGGAGGGGGGGATGAAAAACTGTTTTTT. Complete variable domain (other parts from reference TRBV11-2 and TRBJ1-4): EAGVAQSPRYKIIEKRQSVAFWCNPISGHATLYWYQQILGQGPKLLIQFQNNGVVDDSQLPKDRFSAERLKGVDSTLKIQPAKLEDSAVYLCASSLVLGGGDEKLFFGSGTQLSVL.

The V gene is TRBV7-2, the J gene TRBJ1-5, with D perhaps TRBD1 (5 bases). This CDR3 contains 15 residues. V gave up 3 bases and J gave up 0 bases, with 9 bases separating them. The germline V gene has CDR1 SGHTA and CDR2 FQGNSA. The CDR3, as DNA: TGTGCCAGCAGCTTTACAGGAGATAGCAATCAGCCCCAGCATTTT. Translated, it gives CASSFTGDSNQPQHF.

The CDR3 nucleotides read TGTGCCAGCAGTTATACGGTGCATGATAGCAATCAGCCCCAGCATTTT. It translates to CASSYTVHDSNQPQHF. The J gene is TRBJ1-5, the V gene TRBV6-6; D is unresolved. Deletions cut 3 bases from V and 0 bases from J, with 12 bases between. Germline CDR1 is MNHNY and CDR2 is SVGAGI (reference sequence). The CDR3 covers 16 residues.

The sample holds one count of this clone. This specimen includes other DNA sequences encoding the same CDR3. The chain has TRBV28 and TRBJ2-3, with 8 positions matching TRBD2. Germline trimming cut 6 bases from V and 1 base from J; bases unmatched to any gene: 3. Germline V CDR1 and CDR2: MDHEN, SYDVKM. This CDR3 spans 14 amino acids. As DNA, the CDR3 is TGTGCCAGCAGAAGCGGGGGACGCACAGATACGCAGTATTTT. Translation gives CASRSGGRTDTQYF.

The chain recombines TRBV10-3 with TRBJ1-3; no clear D. This CDR3 is built from 16 residues. Germline values: CDR1 ENHRY, CDR2 SYGVKD. The germline V and J ends were trimmed by 3 bases and 1 base, with 13 bases remaining between them. CDR3 nucleotides: TGTGCCATCAGTGACCTTACTCTGAATTCTGGAAACACCATATATTTT. This gives the protein CAISDLTLNSGNTIYF.

The chain recombines TRBV7-8 with TRBJ2-5; TRBD2 is a possible D gene (6 bases). Trimming took 2 bases from V and 0 from J, leaving 10 bases between them. From germline, CDR1 is SGHVS and CDR2 FQNEAQ. This CDR3 has 15 residues. DNA for the CDR3: TGTGCCAGCAGCTTACTTGGGGGGAACCAAGAGACCCAGTACTTC. Its protein product is CASSLLGGNQETQYF.

The chain recombines TRBV30 with TRBJ2-3, with D possibly TRBD1 on 7 matching bases. V dropped 4 bases and J dropped 4 bases, with 15 bases sitting between them. Germline CDR1 reads GTSNPN; CDR2 reads SVGIG (reference sequence). The CDR3 has 14 amino acids. The DNA for the CDR3 is TGTGCCTGGAATCCAGGGGGGAGCGCAGATACGCAGTATTTT. This sequence encodes CAWNPGGSADTQYF.

The CDR3 nucleotides read TGTGCCAGCAGGGAAACAGGGAAGGGCTATGGCTACACCTTC. It yields the protein CASRETGKGYGYTF. The chain recombines TRBV2 with TRBJ1-2; tentative D call: TRBD1 (6 bases). The germline gives CDR1 SNHLY, CDR2 FYNNEI. This CDR3 region has 14 residues. The ends were cut back, 6 bases at V and 4 bases at J, with 15 bases in the middle. The variable domain in full, completed from reference TRBV2 and TRBJ1-2, reads EPEVTQTPSHQVTQMGQEVILRCVPISNHLYFYWYRQILGQKVEFLVSFYNNEISEKSEIFDDQFSVERPDGSNFTLKIRSTKLEDSAMYFCASRETGKGYGYTFGSGTRLTVV.

The chain recombines TRBV7-9 with TRBJ2-7; TRBD1 agrees at 9 bases. The CDR3 has 15 residues. Germline V gives CDR1 SEHNR, CDR2 FQNEAQ (reference sequence). After removal of 5 bases from V and 4 bases from J, the junction contained 9 bases not matched to a gene. The CDR3 protein is CASSLAGTGLYEQYF. DNA of the CDR3: TGTGCCAGCAGCCTCGCCGGGACAGGGTTGTACGAGCAGTACTTC.

J is TRBJ2-2 and V is TRBV28; 7 bases agree with TRBD1. Germline V gene lookup returns CDR1 MDHEN and CDR2 SYDVKM. CDR3 size: 15 residues. Trimming at V came to 5 bases and at J to 4 bases, leaving 7 bases not matched to a gene. This chain's CDR3 is CASSPDRVGTGELFF. CDR3 bases: TGTGCCAGCAGTCCCGACAGGGTCGGCACCGGGGAGCTGTTTTTT.

CDR3 nucleotides: TGCGCCAGCCTTTTCGAGTTCTTC. Translating it yields CASLFEFF. The chain employs TRBV10-1 and TRBJ2-1; no clear D. With 8 bases removed from V and 14 bases from J, the gap between germline ends came to 7 bases. Germline CDR1 and CDR2: WNHNN and SYGVQD (reference sequence). This CDR3 comprises 8 residues.

The V gene is TRBV11-3, the J gene TRBJ2-3, with 10 bases that match TRBD2. Germline V lookup: CDR1 SGHNT, CDR2 YENEEA. The V and J ends lost 5 bases and 6 bases, in that order; junction bases with no gene match: 11. The CDR3 totals 16 residues. The CDR3 region is CASSLSAGGPTDTQYF. CDR3 nucleotide sequence: TGTGCCAGCAGCCTGTCAGCGGGGGGGCCGACGGATACGCAGTATTTT.

This chain joins TRBV11-1 and TRBJ2-5, with 10 bases aligning to TRBD2. CDR3 length: 15 residues. Germline CDR1 is SGHAT and CDR2 is FQDESV (reference sequence). The ends lost 1 base at V and 6 bases at J; junction bases unmatched: 5. As DNA, the CDR3 is TGTGCCAGCAGCTTAGTAGGGACTAGCGAGCAGACCCAGTACTTC. This sequence encodes CASSLVGTSEQTQYF.

This clone was picked up one time. The chain employs TRBV9 and TRBJ2-5, with TRBD2 matching over 13 bases. V gave up 3 bases and J gave up 5 bases; unmatched junction bases: 10. The CDR3 has 17 residues. The germline CDR1 and CDR2 sequences are SGDLS and YYNGEE. The CDR3 protein is CASSATSGGAGMETQYF. The CDR3, as DNA: TGTGCCAGCAGCGCCACTAGCGGGGGGGCCGGGATGGAGACCCAGTACTTC.

This chain links TRBV11-1 with TRBJ1-6; weak D call: TRBD1 (5 bases). Looked up from germline, CDR1 is SGHAT and CDR2 is FQDESV (reference sequence). The V end lost 5 bases, the J end lost 5 bases, and 13 bases lay between the germline ends. The CDR3 has 15 amino acids. For the CDR3, the DNA is TGTGCCAGCAGCGCCCAGACAGTGAATAATTCACCCCTCCACTTT. Translating gives CASSAQTVNNSPLHF.

This clone was seen only a few times. V usage is TRBV11-2 and J usage is TRBJ1-1; D unresolved. Deletions cut 1 base from V and 12 bases from J, with 12 bases between. The CDR3 is made up of 12 amino acids. Germline V CDR1 and CDR2: SGHAT, FQNNGV. Here the CDR3 DNA reads TGTGCCAGCAGCTTAGGAAGCACCCCCCCTTTCTTT. Its protein product is CASSLGSTPPFF. The complete variable domain, with remaining parts taken from reference TRBV11-2 and TRBJ1-1, reads EAGVAQSPRYKIIEKRQSVAFWCNPISGHATLYWYQQILGQGPKLLIQFQNNGVVDDSQLPKDRFSAERLKGVDSTLKIQPAKLEDSAVYLCASSLGSTPPFFGQGTRLTVV.

The chain is built from TRBV28 and TRBJ2-2; 11 positions agree with TRBD1. The CDR3 is 16 amino acids. The V and J ends lost 5 bases and 5 bases, in that order; junction bases with no gene match: 7. Per the germline V gene, CDR1 is MDHEN and CDR2 is SYDVKM. The CDR3 reads CASSRNGQGATGELFF. The CDR3 coding sequence is TGTGCCAGCAGTCGCAACGGACAGGGGGCAACCGGGGAGCTGTTTTTT.

This clone was counted a few times. The chain has TRBV5-1 and TRBJ1-2; TRBD1 matches at 7 bases. This CDR3 contains 15 residues. Per germline, CDR1 SGHRS and CDR2 YFSETQ. Unmatched junction bases numbered 12, after V lost 2 bases and J lost 8 bases. In DNA, the CDR3 is TGCGCCAGCAGCTTAGACCGACAGGGAATGGAGGGCTACACCTTC. Translated, it gives CASSLDRQGMEGYTF.

The rearrangement joins TRBV7-2 to TRBJ2-3; D is unclear. V was cut by 5 bases and J by 5 bases, with 11 bases left in between. This CDR3 comprises 13 residues. From germline, CDR1 is SGHTA and CDR2 FQGNSA. CDR3 nucleotide sequence: TGTGCCAGCAGCGCCAATCGAGGAGATACGCAGTATTTT. This codes for CASSANRGDTQYF.

A few counts support this clone. The same CDR3 arises from other DNA sequences in this sample as well. The chain couples TRBV9 to TRBJ1-3; D is uncertain. The CDR3 is 14 amino acids. Germline assignment: CDR1 SGDLS and CDR2 YYNGEE. Trimming removed 0 bases from V and 2 bases from J, with 6 bases in between. CDR3 region: CASSVGGTGNTIYF. For the CDR3, the DNA is TGTGCCAGCAGCGTAGGAGGTACTGGAAACACCATATATTTT.

The chain employs TRBV9 and TRBJ1-4; 9 bases are a match to TRBD1. CDR1 is SGDLS, CDR2 YYNGEE, per germline. With V trimmed by 3 bases and J by 0 bases, 9 bases remained unmatched. The CDR3 is 18 amino acids. CDR3 amino acids: CASSARTGELATNEKLFF. In DNA, the CDR3 is TGTGCCAGCAGCGCCCGGACAGGGGAGCTTGCAACTAATGAAAAACTGTTTTTT.

This sequence joins TRBV14 and TRBJ2-1, with 9 nucleotides matching TRBD2. CDR1 and CDR2 from the germline V gene are SGHDN and FVKESK. This CDR3 is 18 amino acids long. V lost 2 bases and J lost 3; bases outside the gene matches: 11. CDR3 DNA sequence: TGTGCCAGCAGCCAACCCCCATCAGCGGGGGGCCGCTACAATGAGCAGTTCTTC. Translated, it gives CASSQPPSAGGRYNEQFF.

This chain uses TRBV7-2 with TRBJ2-5; 9 bases fit TRBD1. The end of the DNA fits TRBJ2-7 better, so the J call may be wrong. Germline CDR1 reads SGHTA; CDR2 reads FQGNSA. The CDR3 covers 15 residues. The CDR3 region is CASSLGTGLTYEQYF. The CDR3, as DNA: TGTGCCAGCAGCCTAGGGACAGGGTTAACCTACGAGCAGTACTTC.

This clone has more than one count but fewer than ten. The CDR3 DNA follows: TGCGCCAGCAGCCAAGACAGCGGGGGAGGGGAGCAGTTCTTC. It translates to CASSQDSGGGEQFF. This chain uses TRBV4-3 with TRBJ2-1; 8 bases line up with TRBD2. Germline values: CDR1 LGHNA, CDR2 YSLEER. J lost 10 bases, V lost 0 bases, and 5 bases had no gene match. This CDR3 comprises 14 residues.